This TCR beta chain was recorded in a study of T cells in Graves' hyperthyroidism and ophthalmopathy. Findings of the study overall: Ophthalmopathy was distinguished from stable hyperthyroidism by 13 V-J signatures.

This clonotype showed up many times. Its antigen is undetermined. There were TCR beta CDR3 regions amplified from RNA transcripts. Primed by the HTBI set, a first-round RT-PCR was run on the TCR CDR3. TCRdb reprocessed the multiplex PCR reads with MiXCR, giving one entry per CDR3 protein. The table includes 650,000 to 700,000 distinct CDR3 sequences, about 18% detected once. The definition of stable Graves' hyperthyroidism was no ophthalmopathy progression within 18 months. Exclusion of patients followed from uncontrolled infection, other autoimmune disease, pregnancy or lactation. Diagnoses were made from clinical symptoms, serum measures (thyroxine and TRAb), thyroid ultrasound and orbital computed tomography. J gave up 3 bases and V 5 bases, and 9 bases lay outside the gene matches. This CDR3 has 16 residues. Germline CDR1 is SGHTA and CDR2 is FQGNSA.

The source of this sequence is a man aged 50 to 60 with Graves' hyperthyroidism. The material sequenced was blood. This chain links TRBV7-2 with TRBJ2-3; TRBD2 agrees at 9 bases. The CDR3 DNA sequence: TGTGCCAGCAGCGATGGGACTAGCTTTTGGACAGATACGCAGTATTTT. This encodes CASSDGTSFWTDTQYF.